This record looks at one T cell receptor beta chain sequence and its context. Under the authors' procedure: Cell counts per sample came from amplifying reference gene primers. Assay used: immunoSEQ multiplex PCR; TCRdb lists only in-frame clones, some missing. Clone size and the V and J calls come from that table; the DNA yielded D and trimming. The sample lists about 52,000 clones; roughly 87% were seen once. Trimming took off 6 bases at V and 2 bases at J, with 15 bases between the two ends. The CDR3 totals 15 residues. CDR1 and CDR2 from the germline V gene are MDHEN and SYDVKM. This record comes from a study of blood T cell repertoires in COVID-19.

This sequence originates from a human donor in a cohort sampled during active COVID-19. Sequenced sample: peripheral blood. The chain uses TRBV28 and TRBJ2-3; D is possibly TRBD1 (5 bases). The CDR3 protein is CASSLDSLTTDTQYF. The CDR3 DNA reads TGTGCCAGCAGCCTCGACAGTTTAACCACAGATACGCAGTATTTT.